Listed below are T cell receptor beta chains from one sample, sequenced in a study of cytomegalovirus exposure and HLA in healthy donors. The data were produced by immunoSEQ multiplex PCR, yet TCRdb's version contains in-frame clones alone and is incomplete. The top ten hold approximately 2.9% of the sample, which has 120,000 or so clones, approximately 17% seen once. Material: PBMCs. The receptors were gathered from a female donor in good health and CMV-seropositive. CDR3s include the opening cysteine and the closing phenylalanine or tryptophan. The order of the fields is J gene, V gene, CDR3 protein.

J gene: TRBJ1-2
V gene: TRBV7-9
CDR3 protein: CASSLALLGYTF

J gene: TRBJ2-2
V gene: TRBV30
CDR3 protein: CAWSGGNTGELFF

J gene: TRBJ2-3
V gene: TRBV29-1
CDR3 protein: CSVLSGHTDTQYF

J gene: TRBJ1-2
V gene: TRBV19
CDR3 protein: CASSSDRGLAYGYTF

J gene: TRBJ2-7
V gene: TRBV5-6
CDR3 protein: CASSFSTGGWYEQYF

J gene: TRBJ1-2
V gene: TRBV28
CDR3 protein: CASTSRPRSHYGYTF

J gene: TRBJ2-2
V gene: TRBV19
CDR3 protein: CASKGGSTGELFF

J gene: TRBJ2-3
V gene: TRBV7-2
CDR3 protein: CASSFGGLAGGLTDTQYF

J gene: TRBJ1-2
V gene: TRBV7-2
CDR3 protein: CASSPGEGRGYTF

J gene: TRBJ2-7
V gene: TRBV9
CDR3 protein: CASSQSAMLAYEQYF